The rows below give T cell receptor beta chains drawn from one sample of a study of blood T cell repertoires in COVID-19. Libraries were prepared by immunoSEQ multiplex PCR; TCRdb keeps only in-frame clonotypes and omits some of them. The sample shows about 48,000 clones, about nine tenths of them seen only once. Sequencing was performed on peripheral blood. The receptors originated from a man between 65 and 85 years old with acute or convalescent COVID-19. Both conserved end residues are part of each CDR3. Fields, in order: CDR3 protein, V gene, D gene, J gene. A D gene is named only where the DNA matches it firmly.

CDR3 protein: CASSFRPVPGETQYF; V gene: TRBV9; D gene: NA; J gene: TRBJ2-5
CDR3 protein: CASSYTTGYNTEAFF; V gene: TRBV6-6; D gene: NA; J gene: TRBJ1-1
CDR3 protein: CASSYRQLINEKLFF; V gene: TRBV6-2/TRBV6-3; D gene: NA; J gene: TRBJ1-4
CDR3 protein: CASSQGTGSQETQYF; V gene: TRBV3-1/TRBV3-2; D gene: TRBD1; J gene: TRBJ2-5
CDR3 protein: CASSLGNTYSPLHF; V gene: TRBV11-2; D gene: NA; J gene: TRBJ1-6
CDR3 protein: CASSVDTGPNQPQHF; V gene: TRBV9; D gene: NA; J gene: TRBJ1-5
CDR3 protein: CASSLSSTGLYGYTF; V gene: TRBV27; D gene: NA; J gene: TRBJ1-2
CDR3 protein: CAWSSSGTEAFF; V gene: TRBV30; D gene: NA; J gene: TRBJ1-1
CDR3 protein: CASSGPGRGSNQPQHF; V gene: TRBV7-2; D gene: NA; J gene: TRBJ1-5
CDR3 protein: CASSLWGQGHTEAFF; V gene: TRBV28; D gene: TRBD1; J gene: TRBJ1-1
CDR3 protein: CASSGDYPYNEQFF; V gene: TRBV9; D gene: TRBD2; J gene: TRBJ2-1
CDR3 protein: CASSLGATRGTEAFF; V gene: TRBV5-1; D gene: NA; J gene: TRBJ1-1
CDR3 protein: CAWSVRYGGVGSNQPQHF; V gene: TRBV30; D gene: NA; J gene: TRBJ1-5
CDR3 protein: CASSSWDKTTNEKLFF; V gene: TRBV28; D gene: NA; J gene: TRBJ1-4
CDR3 protein: CASSQGLSGNTIYF; V gene: TRBV4-3; D gene: NA; J gene: TRBJ1-3
CDR3 protein: CASSDAAPLHF; V gene: TRBV19; D gene: NA; J gene: TRBJ1-6